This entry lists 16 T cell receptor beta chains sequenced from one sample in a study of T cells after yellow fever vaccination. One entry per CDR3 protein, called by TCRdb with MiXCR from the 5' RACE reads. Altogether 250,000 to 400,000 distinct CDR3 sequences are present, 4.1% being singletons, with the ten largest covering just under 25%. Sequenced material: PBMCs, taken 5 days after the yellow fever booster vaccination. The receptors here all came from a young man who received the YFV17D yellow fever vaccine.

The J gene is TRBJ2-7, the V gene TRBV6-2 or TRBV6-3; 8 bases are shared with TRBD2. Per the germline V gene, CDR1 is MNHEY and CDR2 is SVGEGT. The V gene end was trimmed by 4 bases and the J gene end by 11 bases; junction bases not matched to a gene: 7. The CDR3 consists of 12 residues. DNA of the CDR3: TGTGCCAGCAGTTGGACACGGGAGGGGAAGTACTTC. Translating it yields CASSWTREGKYF.

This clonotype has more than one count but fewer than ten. This chain's CDR3 is CASSLEASRGTGELFF. DNA for the CDR3: TGCGCCAGCAGCTTGGAGGCTAGCAGAGGGACCGGGGAGCTGTTTTTT. V usage is TRBV5-1 and J usage is TRBJ2-2; maybe TRBD2 (5 bases). The germline V gene encodes CDR1 SGHRS and CDR2 YFSETQ. CDR3 length: 16 residues. Trimming left V 0 bases short and J 5 bases short, with 14 bases between.

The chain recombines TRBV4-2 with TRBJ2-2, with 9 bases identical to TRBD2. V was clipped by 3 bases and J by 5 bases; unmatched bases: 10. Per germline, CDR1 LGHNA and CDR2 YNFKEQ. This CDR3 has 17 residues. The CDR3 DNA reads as TGTGCCAGCAGCCATACCCCCGGCGGGGGGGCTACCGGGGAGCTGTTTTTT. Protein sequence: CASSHTPGGGATGELFF.

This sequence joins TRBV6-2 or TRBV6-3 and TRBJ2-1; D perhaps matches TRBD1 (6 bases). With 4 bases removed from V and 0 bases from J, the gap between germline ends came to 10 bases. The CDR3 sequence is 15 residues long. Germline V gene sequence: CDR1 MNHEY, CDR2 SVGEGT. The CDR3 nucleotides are TGTGCCAGCAGTTTGCAGGGGCTCTCCTACAATGAGCAGTTCTTC. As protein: CASSLQGLSYNEQFF.

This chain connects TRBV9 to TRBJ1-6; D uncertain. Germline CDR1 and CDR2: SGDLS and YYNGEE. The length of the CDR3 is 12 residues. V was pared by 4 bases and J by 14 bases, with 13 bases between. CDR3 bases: TGTGCCAGCAGCCCTCGGGGTGGGGCCCTCCACTTT. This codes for CASSPRGGALHF.

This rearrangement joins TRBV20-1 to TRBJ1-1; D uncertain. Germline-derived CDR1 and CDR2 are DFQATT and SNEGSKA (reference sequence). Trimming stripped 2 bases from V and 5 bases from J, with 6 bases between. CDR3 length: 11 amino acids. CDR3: CSARPRTEAFF. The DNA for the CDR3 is TGCAGTGCTAGACCTCGGACTGAAGCTTTCTTT.

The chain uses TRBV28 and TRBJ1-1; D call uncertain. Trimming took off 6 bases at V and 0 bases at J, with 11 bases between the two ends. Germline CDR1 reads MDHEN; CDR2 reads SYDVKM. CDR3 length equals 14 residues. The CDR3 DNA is TGTGCCAGCAGCCCATTCGCGGTGAACACTGAAGCTTTCTTT. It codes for CASSPFAVNTEAFF.

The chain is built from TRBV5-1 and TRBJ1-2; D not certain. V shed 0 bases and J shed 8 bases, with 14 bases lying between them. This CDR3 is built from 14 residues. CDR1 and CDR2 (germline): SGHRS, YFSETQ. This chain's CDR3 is CASSLVPDFGGYTF. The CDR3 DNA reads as TGCGCCAGCAGCTTGGTGCCGGATTTCGGGGGCTACACCTTC.

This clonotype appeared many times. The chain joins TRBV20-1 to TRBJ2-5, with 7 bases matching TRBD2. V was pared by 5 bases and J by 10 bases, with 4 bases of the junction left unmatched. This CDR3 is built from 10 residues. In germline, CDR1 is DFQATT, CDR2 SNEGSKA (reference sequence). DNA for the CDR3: TGCAGTGCTGGGGGGGGTATCCAGTACTTC. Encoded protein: CSAGGGIQYF.

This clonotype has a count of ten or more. The CDR3 DNA is TGTGCCAGCAGTCAACCCGGGGGGCCGGGCTCCTACGAGCAGTACGTC. Translating it yields CASSQPGGPGSYEQYV. The chain recombines TRBV27 with TRBJ2-7; possibly TRBD2 for D (7 bases). Germline V lookup: CDR1 MNHEY, CDR2 SMNVEV (reference sequence). The V and J ends lost 5 bases and 0 bases respectively, with 17 bases between them. The length of the CDR3 is 16 residues.

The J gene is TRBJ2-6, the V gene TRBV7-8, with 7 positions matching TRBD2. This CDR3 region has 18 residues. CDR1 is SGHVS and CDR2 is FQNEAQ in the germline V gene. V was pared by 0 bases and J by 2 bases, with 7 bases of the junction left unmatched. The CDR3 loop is CASSLAESGGTGANVLTF. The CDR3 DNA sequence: TGTGCCAGCAGCTTAGCGGAATCGGGGGGAACTGGGGCCAACGTCCTGACTTTC.

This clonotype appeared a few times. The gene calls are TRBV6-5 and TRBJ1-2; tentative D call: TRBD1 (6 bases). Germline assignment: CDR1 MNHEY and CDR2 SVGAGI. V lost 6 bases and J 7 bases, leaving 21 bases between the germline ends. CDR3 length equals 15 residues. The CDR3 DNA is TGTGCCAGCAGAACACCCGGGACAAGGGAGCCTGGCTACACCTTC. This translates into CASRTPGTREPGYTF.

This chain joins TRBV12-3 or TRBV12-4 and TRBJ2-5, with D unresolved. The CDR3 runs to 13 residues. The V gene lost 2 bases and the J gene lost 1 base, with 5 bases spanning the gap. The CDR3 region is CASSLQFQETQYF. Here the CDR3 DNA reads TGTGCCAGCAGTTTACAGTTCCAAGAGACCCAGTACTTC.

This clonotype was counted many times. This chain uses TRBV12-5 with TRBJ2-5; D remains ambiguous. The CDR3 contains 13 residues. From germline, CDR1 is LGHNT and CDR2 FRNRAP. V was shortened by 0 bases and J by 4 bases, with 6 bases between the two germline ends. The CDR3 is CASGLVGGETQYF. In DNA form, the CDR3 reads TGTGCTAGTGGTTTGGTCGGTGGAGAGACCCAGTACTTC.

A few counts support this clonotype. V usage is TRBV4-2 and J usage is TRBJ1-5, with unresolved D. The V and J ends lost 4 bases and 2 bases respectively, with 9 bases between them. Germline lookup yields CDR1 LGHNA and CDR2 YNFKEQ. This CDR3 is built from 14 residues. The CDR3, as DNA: TGTGCCAGCAGCCGCCAGGACGGCAATCAGCCCCAGCATTTT. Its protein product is CASSRQDGNQPQHF.

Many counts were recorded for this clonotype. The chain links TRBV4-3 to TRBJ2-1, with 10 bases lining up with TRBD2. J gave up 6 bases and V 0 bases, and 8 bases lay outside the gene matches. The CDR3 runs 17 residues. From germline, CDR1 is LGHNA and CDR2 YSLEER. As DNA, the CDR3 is TGCGCCAGCAGCCAAGACCTCCTAGCGGGGGCACTCAATGAGCAGTTCTTC. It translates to CASSQDLLAGALNEQFF.